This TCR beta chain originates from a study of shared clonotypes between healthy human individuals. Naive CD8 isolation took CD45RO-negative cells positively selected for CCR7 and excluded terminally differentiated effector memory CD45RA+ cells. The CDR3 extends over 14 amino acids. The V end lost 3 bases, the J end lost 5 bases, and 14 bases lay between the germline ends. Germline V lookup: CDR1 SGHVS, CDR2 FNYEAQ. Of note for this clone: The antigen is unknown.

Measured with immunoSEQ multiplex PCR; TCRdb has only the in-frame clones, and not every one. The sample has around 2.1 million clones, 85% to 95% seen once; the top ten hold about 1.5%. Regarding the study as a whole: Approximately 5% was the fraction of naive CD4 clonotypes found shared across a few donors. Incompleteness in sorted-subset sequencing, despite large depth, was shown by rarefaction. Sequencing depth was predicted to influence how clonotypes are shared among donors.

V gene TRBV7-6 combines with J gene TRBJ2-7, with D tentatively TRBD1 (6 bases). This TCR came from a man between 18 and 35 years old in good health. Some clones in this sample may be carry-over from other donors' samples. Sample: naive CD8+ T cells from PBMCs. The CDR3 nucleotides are TGTGCCAGCAGCTTCAATGGGGGCTGGGACGAGCAGTACTTC. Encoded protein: CASSFNGGWDEQYF.